This TCR beta chain was sequenced for a study of OX40 agonist ivuxolimab in advanced cancers. For context, the study as a whole: Ivuxolimab was a fully human IgG2 agonistic monoclonal antibody targeting the costimulatory receptor OX40 (CD134). Peripheral TCRbeta sequencing was intended to test whether TCR sequence diversity was altered and clonal T-cell expansion was caused by ivuxolimab. Intravenous ivuxolimab was administered to patients every 2 weeks at six dose levels: 0.01, 0.1, 0.3, 1.5, 3 and 10 mg/kg. The paper reports the monotherapy dose-escalation portion (N of about 50 patients) of the phase I ivuxolimab trial. Patients were allowed to have had prior anti-PD-1, anti-PD-L1 or anti-CTLA-4 therapy, and approximately 40% of the dose-escalation patients had been treated with checkpoint inhibitors. Among the roughly 52 dose-escalation patients, approximately 20 had hepatocellular carcinoma, about 15 melanoma, 9 renal cell carcinoma and 9 head and neck cancer. In the dose-escalation cohort, 65% to 85% of patients were male, and the mean age was around 65 years with a range of roughly 20 to 79. Partial responses were achieved by three dose-escalation patients, of whom one had hepatocellular carcinoma and two had cutaneous melanoma.

The trial excluded patients who had a history of autoimmune disease or who were on systemic immunosuppression. Peripheral blood for TCR sequencing was collected from all dose cohorts at baseline, on cycle 4 day 1, and on cycle 7 day 1. The samples were drawn from a first-in-human, open-label, multicenter phase I dose-escalation trial of ivuxolimab. Adults with locally advanced or metastatic melanoma, renal cell, hepatocellular, or head and neck squamous cell carcinoma were enrolled in the trial. Before TCR sequencing, CD4+ and CD8+ T cells were separately sorted from peripheral blood. Trimming removed 3 bases from V and 2 bases from J, leaving 14 bases between the germline ends. From its cysteine to its phenylalanine, the CDR3 spans 16 amino acids. The CDR3 DNA has 48 bases and is translated from base 1. Reading the germline V gene gives CDR1 ENHRY and CDR2 SYGVKD. Summary of the overall study and its limitations: After ivuxolimab, more expanded clones were found on average in CD8+ T cells than in CD4+ T cells. Low levels of normalized T-cell clonal expansion were also shown by some nonresponding patients. At doses from 0.1 to 3.0 mg/kg, clonal expansion was seen in both CD4+ and CD8+ blood T cells between baseline and week 6. The antigen specificity of the clonally expanded peripheral T cells was not determined. In the 0.1-3.0 mg/kg groups, partial responders had among the lowest normalized peripheral clonal expansion, particularly in CD8+ T cells.

Notes on this clone: It lacks a known antigen. Nothing much larger sits one base from this clone, and base qualities are not available.

For sequencing of the TCRbeta CDR3 region, genomic DNA was extracted from the sorted cells. The immunoSEQ Assay was used for sequencing of TCRbeta CDR3 regions. TCRdb provides this immuneACCESS table in a form limited to in-frame rearrangements. Some clones are lacking; in checked studies, under half of them reflect an unresolved V gene, and why the rest are absent is not known. In all, the sample holds 75,000 to 95,000 clones, and roughly 86% of those were seen once. The top ten constitute roughly 4% of the sample. The TCR originated in an adult with an advanced solid tumor such as melanoma, head and neck, liver or kidney cancer. In this chain, TRBV10-3 is recombined with TRBJ1-5; the D region possibly corresponds to TRBD1 (6 bases align). The sequenced sample was CD4+ or CD8+ T cells sorted from blood, obtained in a trial of the OX40 agonist ivuxolimab. CDR3 reads: CAISDLGAAGNQPQHF. In nucleotides, the sequence is TGTGCCATCAGTGACTTGGGGGCCGCTGGCAATCAGCCCCAGCATTTT.